This T cell receptor beta chain was captured in a study of T cell changes during pregnancy in multiple sclerosis. V was clipped by 4 bases and J by 9 bases; unmatched bases: 9. This CDR3 comprises 14 residues. The V gene's germline CDR1 is SGHDN and CDR2 FVKESK. Method: immunoSEQ multiplex PCR; TCRdb's copy keeps in-frame clones and lacks some. Found here are about 44,000 clones, 85% to 95% of them singletons; the top ten hold approximately 0.5%. This sequence originates from a female donor with multiple sclerosis, enrolled in a pregnancy study. The V gene is TRBV14, the J gene TRBJ2-5, with 9 bases fitting TRBD2. The sample was CD4+ T cells from peripheral blood mononuclear cells, taken in the third trimester of pregnancy. For the CDR3, the DNA is TGTGCCAGCAGCCTTAGCGGGAGTAGTGTATCCCAGTACTTC. It specifies CASSLSGSSVSQYF.